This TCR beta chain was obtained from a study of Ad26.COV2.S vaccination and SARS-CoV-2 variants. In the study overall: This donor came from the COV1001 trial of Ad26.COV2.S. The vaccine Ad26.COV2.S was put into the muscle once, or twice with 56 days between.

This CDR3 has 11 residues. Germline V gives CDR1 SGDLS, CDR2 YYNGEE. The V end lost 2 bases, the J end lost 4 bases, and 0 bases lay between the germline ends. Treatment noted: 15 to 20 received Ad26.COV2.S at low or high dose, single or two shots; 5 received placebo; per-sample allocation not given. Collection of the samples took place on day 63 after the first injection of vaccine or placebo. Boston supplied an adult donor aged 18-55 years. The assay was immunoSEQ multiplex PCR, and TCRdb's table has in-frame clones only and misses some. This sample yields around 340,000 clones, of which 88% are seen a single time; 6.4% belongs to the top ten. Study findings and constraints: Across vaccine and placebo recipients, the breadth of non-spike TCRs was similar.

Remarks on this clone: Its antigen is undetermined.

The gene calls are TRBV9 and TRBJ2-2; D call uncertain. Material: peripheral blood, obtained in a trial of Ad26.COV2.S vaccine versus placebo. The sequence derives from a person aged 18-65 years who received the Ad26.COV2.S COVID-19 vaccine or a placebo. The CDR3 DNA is TGTGCCAGCAGCGTCACCGGGGAGCTGTTTTTT. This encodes CASSVTGELFF.